Listed here is a single TCR beta chain. The sample originates from a study of technical replicates of blood from a few donors. Method: immunoSEQ multiplex PCR; TCRdb's copy keeps in-frame clones and lacks some. Among approximately 97,000 clones, approximately 96% were seen once, and the ten largest hold approximately 0.38%. V shed 4 bases and J shed 0 bases, with 9 bases lying between them. Per the germline V gene, CDR1 is LNHDA and CDR2 is SQIVND (reference sequence). This CDR3 contains 15 residues. This clonotype originated in a human donor in good health. The chain couples TRBV19 to TRBJ2-2; D might be TRBD2 (6 bases). Input material: T cells isolated from PBMCs. In nucleotides, the CDR3 is TGTGCCAGTAGTACTAGCGTCACGAACACCGGGGAGCTGTTTTTT. It specifies CASSTSVTNTGELFF.